This paragraph reports one T cell receptor beta chain. This clonotype is categorized as medium-sized (0.01 to 0.1%). This receptor's antigen is unknown. Base qualities are missing; no much larger clone stands one base away. This entry comes from a study of immune reconstitution after stem cell transplant in scleroderma (dated by TCRdb to about 2017). The method was RT-PCR. The instrument given in TCRdb is Illumina MiSeq. TCRdb applied fastp at Q25 and MiXCR to the public reads, then kept only in-frame beta chains. Each record represents a unique CDR3 protein, reported with the most common genes and DNA among its rows. This sample is represented by about 5,600 distinct CDR3 sequences; 6.5% to 10% of them were singletons. The ten largest clones capture about 9.5% of the sample. Trimming takes 5 bases from V and 4 bases from J, and the germline ends sit 15 bases apart. From the cysteine through the phenylalanine, the CDR3 covers 14 amino acids. Of the read, only the CDR3 DNA is kept; its 42 bases are in frame from base 1. The germline V gene (reference sequence) provides CDR1 SGHKS and CDR2 YYEKEE.

This chain joins TRBV5-5 to TRBJ1-2; the D gene is not confidently resolved. This clonotype was obtained from a male donor with systemic sclerosis. This sample was taken before or after autologous hematopoietic stem cell transplantation (not recorded which). The DNA sequence is given as TGTGCCAGCAGGTCAGACTGGGCTGTCTATGGCTACACCTTC. Its amino acids are CASRSDWAVYGYTF.